This record covers a single T cell receptor beta chain. This sample is drawn from a study of blood T cells in healthy people across ages. A second roughly 6 to 11 cycle PCR used barcoded and J-beta primers. In TCRdb, the 5' RACE reads were re-called with MiXCR into one record per CDR3 protein. The sample yields approximately 940,000 distinct CDR3 sequences, around 46% seen once. The germline V gene has CDR1 SGDLS and CDR2 YYNGEE. Trimming took off 4 bases at V and 13 bases at J, with 21 bases between the two ends. The CDR3 has 14 amino acids. The sequence was obtained from a man aged 30 to 45 in good health. V usage is TRBV9 and J usage is TRBJ2-4, with D possibly TRBD2 on 7 matching bases. Sample: blood. The CDR3 DNA sequence: TGTGCCAGCAGCCCTCTCGGGGGGCTGGGGGAGCAGTACTTC. This encodes CASSPLGGLGEQYF.